The 13 T cell receptor beta chains below all came from one sample that was sequenced in a study of naive and memory T cell subsets. Two oligonucleotides, mixed equimolar, formed the beta constant-region primer covering TRBC1 and TRBC2. TCRdb analysed the UMI-ligation and nested PCR reads with MiXCR anew, one entry per CDR3 protein. There are 140,000 to 150,000 distinct CDR3 sequences in the sample; about 18% occur only once, and around 0.14% lies in the top ten. The specimen sequenced was naive CD4+ T cells from blood. These receptors all come from a human donor in good health.

V gene TRBV6-2 or TRBV6-3 combines with J gene TRBJ2-6, with a tentative D call TRBD2 (5 bases). From germline, CDR1 is MNHEY and CDR2 SVGEGT. V was trimmed by 2 bases and J by 3 bases, leaving 5 bases between them. The CDR3 loop spans 14 amino acids. The CDR3 spells CASSYGGGANVLTF. Here the CDR3 DNA reads TGTGCCAGCAGTTACGGAGGTGGGGCCAACGTCCTGACTTTC.

This clonotype was observed a few times. This chain uses TRBV27 with TRBJ2-7; 8 bases are shared with TRBD2. Trimming at V came to 3 bases and at J to 2 bases, leaving 9 bases not matched to a gene. Germline loops: CDR1 MNHEY, CDR2 SMNVEV (reference sequence). The CDR3 runs 16 residues. The CDR3 spells CASSFRSAGGAYEQYF. In nucleotides, the CDR3 is TGTGCCAGCAGTTTCAGGTCGGCGGGAGGCGCCTACGAGCAGTACTTC.

The rearrangement joins TRBV7-6 to TRBJ2-7; possibly TRBD1 for D (6 bases). Trimming took 5 bases from V and 1 from J, leaving 18 bases between them. Germline V gene lookup returns CDR1 SGHVS and CDR2 FNYEAQ. The CDR3 loop spans 16 amino acids. CDR3 residues: CASSPGRWGQSYEQYF. In DNA, the CDR3 is TGTGCCAGCAGCCCCGGTCGGTGGGGGCAATCCTACGAGCAGTACTTC. The entire variable domain, with the rest obtained from reference TRBV7-6 and TRBJ2-7, is as follows: GAGVSQSPRYKVTKRGQDVALRCDPISGHVSLYWYRQALGQGPEFLTYFNYEAQQDKSGLPNDRFSAERPEGSISTLTIQRTEQRDSAMYRCASSPGRWGQSYEQYFGPGTRLTVT.

This clonotype has only a few counts. The V gene is TRBV18, the J gene TRBJ2-5; TRBD1 or TRBD2 may be the D gene (5 bases each). Germline CDR1 KGHSH, CDR2 LQKENI. V lost 0 bases and J 4 bases, leaving 18 bases between the germline ends. The CDR3 contains 17 residues. Here the CDR3 DNA reads TGTGCCAGCTCACCACCATTCGGACACTCCGAGGGAGAGACCCAGTACTTC. Amino acid sequence: CASSPPFGHSEGETQYF.

The chain joins TRBV5-1 to TRBJ2-7; 12 bases are a match to TRBD2. CDR1 and CDR2 from the germline V gene are SGHRS and YFSETQ. Trimming took 4 bases from V and 6 from J; bases not matched to a gene: 8. CDR3 size: 15 residues. The CDR3 DNA follows: TGCGCCAGCAGCGTGACTAGCGGGAGTTTGGGCGAGCAGTACTTC. Amino acid sequence: CASSVTSGSLGEQYF. Using reference TRBV5-1 and TRBJ2-7 for the parts outside the CDR3, the full variable domain is KAGVTQTPRYLIKTRGQQVTLSCSPISGHRSVSWYQQTPGQGLQFLFEYFSETQRNKGNFPGRFSGRQFSNSRSEMNVSTLELGDSALYLCASSVTSGSLGEQYFGPGTRLTVT.

This clonotype was seen at least ten times. The V gene is TRBV12-3 or TRBV12-4, the J gene TRBJ2-3; 9 nucleotides line up with TRBD2. Losses at the gene ends were 6 bases for V and 5 bases for J; bases not matched to a gene: 15. CDR3 size: 17 residues. CDR3 coding DNA: TGTGCCAGCAGCGCTGAAGTCCAGCGGGAGGCGGGAGATACGCAGTATTTT. This gives the protein CASSAEVQREAGDTQYF.

This clonotype was counted ten times or more. The chain links TRBV6-6 to TRBJ2-1, with 8 positions matching TRBD1. CDR1 is MNHNY and CDR2 is SVGAGI in the germline V gene (reference sequence). Trimming cost V 0 bases and J 6 bases; bases outside gene matches: 1. This CDR3 region has 14 residues. DNA for the CDR3: TGTGCCAGCAGTTACTCGGGACAGGCCAATGAGCAGTTCTTC. This sequence encodes CASSYSGQANEQFF.

J is TRBJ1-1 and V is TRBV20-1; D perhaps matches TRBD1 (5 bases). Germline V lookup: CDR1 DFQATT, CDR2 SNEGSKA (reference sequence). CDR3 length: 15 amino acids. The ends were cut back, 0 bases at V and 10 bases at J, with 21 bases in the middle. The CDR3 DNA follows: TGCAGTGCTAGAGAAGTGGAGACAGCTCTCAAGGGAGCTTTCTTT. Translating it yields CSAREVETALKGAFF.

The chain combines TRBV5-1 with TRBJ1-5; D is perhaps TRBD1 (5 bases). V was cut by 0 bases and J by 3 bases, with 7 bases left in between. Germline V lookup: CDR1 SGHRS, CDR2 YFSETQ. This CDR3 is 14 amino acids long. Here the CDR3 reads CASSLGTPNQPQHF. In DNA, the CDR3 is TGCGCCAGCAGCTTGGGGACACCCAATCAGCCCCAGCATTTT.

This clonotype was seen a handful of times. J is TRBJ2-5 and V is TRBV6-1; TRBD2 aligns across 7 bases. Germline loops: CDR1 MNHNS, CDR2 SASEGT. The V gene end was trimmed by 7 bases and the J gene end by 1 base; junction bases not matched to a gene: 6. CDR3 length equals 14 residues. The CDR3 DNA reads TGTGCCAGCACCCGGACTAGTCCCCAAGAGACCCAGTACTTC. It translates to CASTRTSPQETQYF.

The V gene is TRBV11-2, the J gene TRBJ2-1; D tentatively reads TRBD1 or TRBD2 (5 bases each). The CDR3 length is 13 residues. V lost 4 bases and J lost 4, with 8 bases in between. CDR1 SGHAT and CDR2 FQNNGV come from the germline V gene. CDR3 in amino acids: CASSSGAYNEQFF. CDR3 nucleotide sequence: TGTGCCAGCAGCTCCGGGGCTTACAATGAGCAGTTCTTC.

The chain carries TRBV2 and TRBJ2-1; unclear D gene. V lost 0 bases to trimming and J lost 12 bases, with 12 bases between them. Germline V lookup: CDR1 SNHLY, CDR2 FYNNEI. The CDR3 has 13 residues. DNA of the CDR3: TGTGCCAGCAGTGAAGCTCACAGTTTGTGGCAGTTCTTC. Amino acids: CASSEAHSLWQFF.

The chain uses TRBV18 and TRBJ1-1; D is uncertain. Per germline, CDR1 KGHSH and CDR2 LQKENI. The CDR3 runs 13 residues. Trimming left V 2 bases short and J 1 base short, with 5 bases between. In nucleotides, the CDR3 is TGTGCCAGCTCACCAACAGAGAACACTGAAGCTTTCTTT. Amino acids: CASSPTENTEAFF.